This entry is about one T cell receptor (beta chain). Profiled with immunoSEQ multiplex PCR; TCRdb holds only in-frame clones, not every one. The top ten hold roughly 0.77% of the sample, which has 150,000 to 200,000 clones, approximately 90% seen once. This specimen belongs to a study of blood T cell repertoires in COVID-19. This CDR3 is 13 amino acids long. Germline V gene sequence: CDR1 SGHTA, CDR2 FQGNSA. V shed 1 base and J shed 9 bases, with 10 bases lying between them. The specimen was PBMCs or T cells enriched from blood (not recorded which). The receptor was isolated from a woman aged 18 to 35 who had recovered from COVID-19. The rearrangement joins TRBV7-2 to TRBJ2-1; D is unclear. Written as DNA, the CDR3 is TGTGCCAGCAGCTTAGGGCGGCTAGTTGAGCAGTTCTTC. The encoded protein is CASSLGRLVEQFF. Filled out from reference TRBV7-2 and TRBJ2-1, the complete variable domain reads GAGVSQSPSNKVTEKGKDVELRCDPISGHTALYWYRQSLGQGLEFLIYFQGNSAPDKSGLPSDRFSAERTGGSVSTLTIQRTQQEDSAVYLCASSLGRLVEQFFGPGTRLTVL.